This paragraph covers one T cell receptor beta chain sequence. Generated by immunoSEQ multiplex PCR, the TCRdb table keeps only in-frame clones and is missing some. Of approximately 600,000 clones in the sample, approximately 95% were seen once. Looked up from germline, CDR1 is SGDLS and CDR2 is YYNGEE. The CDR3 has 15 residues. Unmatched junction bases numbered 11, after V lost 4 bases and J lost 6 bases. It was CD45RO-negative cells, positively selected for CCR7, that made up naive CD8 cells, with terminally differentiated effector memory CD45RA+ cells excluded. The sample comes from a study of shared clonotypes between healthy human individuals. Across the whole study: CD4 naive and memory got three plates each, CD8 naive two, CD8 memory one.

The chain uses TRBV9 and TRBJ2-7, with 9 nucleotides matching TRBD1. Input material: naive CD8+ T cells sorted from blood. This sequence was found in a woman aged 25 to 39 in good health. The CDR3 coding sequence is TGTGCCAGCAGCCCCTTCGGACAGGGGAGGAGCGAGCAGTACTTC. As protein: CASSPFGQGRSEQYF. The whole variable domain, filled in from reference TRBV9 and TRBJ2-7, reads DSGVTQTPKHLITATGQRVTLRCSPRSGDLSVYWYQQSLDQGLQFLIQYYNGEERAKGNILERFSAQQFPDLHSELNLSSLELGDSALYFCASSPFGQGRSEQYFGPGTRLTVT.